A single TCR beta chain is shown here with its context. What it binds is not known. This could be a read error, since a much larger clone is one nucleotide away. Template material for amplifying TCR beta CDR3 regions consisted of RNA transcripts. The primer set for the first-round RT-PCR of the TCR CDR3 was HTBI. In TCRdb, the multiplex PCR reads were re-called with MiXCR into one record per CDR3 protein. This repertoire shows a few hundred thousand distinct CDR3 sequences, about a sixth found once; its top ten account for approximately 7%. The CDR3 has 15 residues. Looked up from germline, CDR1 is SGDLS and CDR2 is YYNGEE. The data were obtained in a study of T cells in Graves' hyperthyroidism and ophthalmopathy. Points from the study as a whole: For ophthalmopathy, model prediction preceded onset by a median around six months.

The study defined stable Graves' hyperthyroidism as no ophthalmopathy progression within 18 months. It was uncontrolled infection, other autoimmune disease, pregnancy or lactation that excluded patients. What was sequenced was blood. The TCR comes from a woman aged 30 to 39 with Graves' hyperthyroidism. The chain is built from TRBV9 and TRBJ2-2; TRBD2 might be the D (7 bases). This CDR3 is CANSDSGGATGELFF. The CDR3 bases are TGTGCCAACAGCGACTCTGGGGGGGCTACCGGGGAGCTGTTTTTT.